This TCR beta chain came from a study of cytomegalovirus exposure and HLA in healthy donors. Study information: Later, an analysis reported that the approximately 120 validation repertoires had used the same platform as the 666 first-cohort repertoires.

Study-level findings and limits: In vitro experiments confirmed that a few CMV-associated chains were specific for CMV antigens. The study found most TCR sequences rare, yet found some public TCRs in many donors.

Trimming removed 3 bases from V and 3 bases from J; junction bases left unmatched: 2. The CDR3 is 14 residues long. Per the germline V gene, CDR1 is SGHVS and CDR2 is FQNEAQ. Some clones are missing from TCRdb's copy, which holds only in-frame ones; the method was immunoSEQ multiplex PCR. The sample includes 150,000 to 200,000 clones, roughly 81% seen only once; the top ten take 1.2%. Worth noting for this clone: Its antigen is not known.

The donors belonged to the approximately 120-subject validation cohort, separate from the approximately 700-subject first cohort. This clonotype was obtained from a woman aged 30 to 39 in good health and CMV-seronegative. The V call is TRBV7-8, the J call TRBJ2-1; TRBD1 agrees at 7 bases. The sequencing input was PBMCs. The CDR3 nucleotides are TGTGCCAGCAGCTTGGGACAGAGCTACAATGAGCAGTTCTTC. It translates to CASSLGQSYNEQFF.